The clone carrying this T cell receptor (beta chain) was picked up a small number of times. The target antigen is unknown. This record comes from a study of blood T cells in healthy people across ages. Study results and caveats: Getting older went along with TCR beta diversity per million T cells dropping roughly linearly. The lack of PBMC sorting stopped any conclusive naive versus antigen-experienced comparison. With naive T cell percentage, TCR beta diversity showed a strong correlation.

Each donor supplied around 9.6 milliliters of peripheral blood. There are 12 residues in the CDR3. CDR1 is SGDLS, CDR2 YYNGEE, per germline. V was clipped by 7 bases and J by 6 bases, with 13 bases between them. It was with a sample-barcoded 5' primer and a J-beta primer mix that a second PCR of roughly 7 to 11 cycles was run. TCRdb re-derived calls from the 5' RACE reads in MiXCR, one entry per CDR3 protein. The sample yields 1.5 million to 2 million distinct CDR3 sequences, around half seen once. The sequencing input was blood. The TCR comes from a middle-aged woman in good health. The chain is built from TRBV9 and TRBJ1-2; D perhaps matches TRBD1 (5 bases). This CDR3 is CASFQGTHGYTF. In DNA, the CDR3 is TGTGCCAGCTTCCAGGGTACCCATGGCTACACCTTC.